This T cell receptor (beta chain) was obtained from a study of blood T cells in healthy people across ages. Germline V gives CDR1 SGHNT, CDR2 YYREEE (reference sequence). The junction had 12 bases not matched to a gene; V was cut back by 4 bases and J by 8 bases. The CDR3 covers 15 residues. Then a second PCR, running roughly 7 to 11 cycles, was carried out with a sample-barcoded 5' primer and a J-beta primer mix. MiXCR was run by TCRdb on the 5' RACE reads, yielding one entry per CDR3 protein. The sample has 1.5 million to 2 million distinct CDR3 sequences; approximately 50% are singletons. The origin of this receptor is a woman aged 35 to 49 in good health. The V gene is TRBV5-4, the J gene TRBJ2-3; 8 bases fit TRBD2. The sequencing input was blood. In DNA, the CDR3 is TGTGCCAGCAGCCCGGCGGGGGGTCCTCCGGGTACGCAGTATTTT. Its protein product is CASSPAGGPPGTQYF. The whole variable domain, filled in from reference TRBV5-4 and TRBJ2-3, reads ETGVTQSPTHLIKTRGQQVTLRCSSQSGHNTVSWYQQALGQGPQFIFQYYREEENGRGNFPPRFSGLQFPNYSSELNVNALELDDSALYLCASSPAGGPPGTQYFGPGTRLTVL.